This T cell receptor (beta chain) was sequenced in a study of blood T cell repertoires in COVID-19. Clones were sequenced by immunoSEQ multiplex PCR, and TCRdb holds only the in-frame ones, with some missing. The sample lists approximately 160,000 clones; approximately 75% were seen once. Looked up from germline, CDR1 is LNHDA and CDR2 is SQIVND (reference sequence). There are 14 residues in the CDR3. The V end lost 8 bases, the J end lost 0 bases, and 8 bases lay between the germline ends. Regarding this clone: The sample carries other DNA sequences with the same CDR3.

Input material: peripheral blood. This receptor was obtained from a human donor in a cohort sampled during active COVID-19. This chain connects TRBV19 to TRBJ1-6; D ambiguous. Written as DNA, the CDR3 is TGTGCCAGTTCTTCGAGCTCCTATAATTCACCCCTCCACTTT. Its translation is CASSSSSYNSPLHF.